Listed here is a single TCR beta chain. Its antigen is still unknown. These data originate in a study of T cell repertoires in cytomegalovirus infection. V was trimmed by 0 bases and J by 3 bases, leaving 13 bases between them. CDR3 length: 16 amino acids. MiXCR, run by TCRdb on the reads, gives a single entry per CDR3 protein. The table includes some 390,000 distinct CDR3 sequences, 18% detected once. Findings and caveats of the study: What dominated the ex vivo response were HLA-C-restricted CMV-specific TCR beta clonotypes. Summed frequency of shared TCR beta families picked out CMV carriers who also had the relevant HLA.

Material: PBMCs. V and J are TRBV12-3 or TRBV12-4 and TRBJ2-3; D unclear. This TCR was sampled from a human donor in good health (CMV status not recorded). Some clones in this sample may be carry-over from other donors' samples. CDR3 DNA sequence: TGTGCCAGCAGTTTAGCAGCAGAATGGGGTACAGATACGCAGTATTTT. Encoded protein: CASSLAAEWGTDTQYF.